Listed here are 9 T cell receptor beta chains from one sample, sequenced in a study of Graves' ophthalmopathy and Graves' hyperthyroidism. Scientists amplified the TCR beta CDR3 regions from RNA transcripts. The workflow started with a first-round RT-PCR run with HTBI primers and then moved on to a second-round multiplex PCR. TCRdb analysed the multiplex PCR reads with MiXCR anew, one entry per CDR3 protein. Seen here are over a million distinct CDR3 sequences, 35% to 40% observed once, and the top ten hold around 10%. The sequenced sample consisted of peripheral blood or thyroid tissue (not recorded which). All receptors come from an adult man with Graves' hyperthyroidism.

This chain links TRBV7-3 with TRBJ2-5; TRBD2 matches at 9 bases. The tail of the sequence fits TRBJ2-1 better, so the J call may be wrong. This CDR3 comprises 13 residues. Germline V lookup: CDR1 SGHTA, CDR2 FQGTGA. The CDR3 sequence: CASSLAGGDEQFF. DNA for the CDR3: TGTGCCAGCAGCTTGGCGGGAGGGGATGAGCAGTTCTTC.

The rearrangement links TRBV19 to TRBJ1-2, with unresolved D. Germline CDR1 reads LNHDA; CDR2 reads SQIVND (reference sequence). The CDR3 covers 13 residues. V was cut by 3 bases and J by 7 bases, with 12 bases left in between. CDR3 sequence: CASSIRVGFGYTF. The CDR3 DNA reads TGTGCCAGTAGTATCCGGGTTGGGTTTGGCTACACCTTC.

The chain couples TRBV27 to TRBJ1-6, with D unresolved. This CDR3 is built from 14 residues. V was trimmed by 5 bases and J by 3 bases, leaving 8 bases between them. Germline CDR1 MNHEY, CDR2 SMNVEV (reference sequence). The CDR3 here is CASSTRNYNSPLHF. Written as DNA, the CDR3 is TGTGCCAGCAGTACCCGGAACTATAATTCACCCCTCCACTTT.

This clonotype came up once. The rearrangement links TRBV7-9 to TRBJ1-1; no firm D call. The CDR3 runs 13 residues. CDR1 and CDR2 from the germline V gene are SEHNR and FQNEAQ (reference sequence). V was shortened by 2 bases and J by 5 bases, with 9 bases between the two germline ends. The CDR3 reads CASSLSERTEAFF. For the CDR3, the DNA is TGTGCCAGCAGCTTAAGTGAGCGGACTGAAGCTTTCTTT. Combining the CDR3 with reference TRBV7-9 and TRBJ1-1 gives the whole variable domain DTGVSQNPRHKITKRGQNVTFRCDPISEHNRLYWYRQTLGQGPEFLTYFQNEAQLEKSRLLSDRFSAERPKGSFSTLEIQRTEQGDSAMYLCASSLSERTEAFFGQGTRLTVV.

CDR3 protein: CASSLDVRRFGYTF. CDR3 DNA sequence: TGTGCCAGCAGCTTAGATGTCAGGAGGTTCGGCTACACCTTC. J is TRBJ1-2 and V is TRBV7-2; D gene uncertain. There are 14 residues in the CDR3. CDR1 and CDR2 from the germline V gene are SGHTA and FQGNSA. The V and J ends lost 1 base and 8 bases respectively, with 14 bases between them.

The rearrangement links TRBV6-5 to TRBJ2-5; D ambiguous. V lost 7 bases and J lost 5, with 11 bases in between. CDR1 is MNHEY, CDR2 SVGAGI, per germline. The CDR3 totals 12 residues. Here the CDR3 reads CASIAFGETQYF. The CDR3 DNA is TGTGCCAGCATCGCTTTTGGCGAGACCCAGTACTTC.

The sample holds a few counts of this clonotype. Germline and junction disagree at one end, which may indicate a read error. The chain is built from TRBV7-6 and TRBJ2-7; tentatively, D is TRBD1 or TRBD2 (5 bases each). Germline V lookup: CDR1 SGHVS, CDR2 FNYEAQ. There are 14 residues in the CDR3. CDR3 sequence (DNA): TGTGCCAGCAGCCAGACGGGACCGTCCTCCGAGCAGTACTTC. This codes for CASSQTGPSSEQYF.

The genes are TRBV20-1 and TRBJ1-1, with D perhaps matching TRBD1 (6 bases). The germline V gene has CDR1 DFQATT and CDR2 SNEGSKA (reference sequence). There are 15 residues in the CDR3. V was cut by 0 bases and J by 0 bases, with 11 bases left in between. This CDR3 is CSAREWGGLNTEAFF. For the CDR3, the DNA is TGCAGTGCTAGAGAGTGGGGGGGCCTGAACACTGAAGCTTTCTTT.

In its sample, this clonotype was seen many times. The V and J genes are TRBV19 and TRBJ1-3, with D hard to call. Germline CDR1 reads LNHDA; CDR2 reads SQIVND (reference sequence). The CDR3 consists of 14 residues. Trimming took off 6 bases at V and 0 bases at J, with 9 bases between the two ends. The CDR3 sequence: CASRRSVSGNTIYF. The CDR3 region has the DNA TGTGCCAGTAGGAGAAGCGTCTCTGGAAACACCATATATTTT. Supplemented by reference TRBV19 and TRBJ1-3, the full variable domain reads DGGITQSPKYLFRKEGQNVTLSCEQNLNHDAMYWYRQDPGQGLRLIYYSQIVNDFQKGDIAEGYSVSREKKESFPLTVTSAQKNPTAFYLCASRRSVSGNTIYFGEGSWLTVV.